The 12 T cell receptor beta chains below all came from one sample that was sequenced in a study of ipilimumab plus nivolumab after autologous stem cell transplantation. Libraries were prepared by immunoSEQ multiplex PCR; TCRdb keeps only in-frame clonotypes and omits some of them. This sample yields some 45,000 clones, of which 88% are seen a single time; roughly 1% belongs to the top ten. Here the sequenced sample was PBMCs, taken in a trial of ipilimumab plus nivolumab as post-transplant consolidation. These TCRs come from a male donor with multiple myeloma.

The chain joins TRBV6-5 to TRBJ1-2, with D unresolved. The CDR3 has 13 residues. Trimming pared 5 bases from V and 8 bases from J, leaving 15 bases between. Per germline, CDR1 MNHEY and CDR2 SVGAGI. The CDR3 protein is CASSKHGVRGYTF. The CDR3 region has the DNA TGTGCCAGCAGTAAGCATGGGGTGAGAGGCTACACCTTC.

The sample holds a few counts of this clone. The genes are TRBV5-6 and TRBJ1-3; unclear D gene. This CDR3 has 14 residues. Germline V gives CDR1 SGHDT, CDR2 YYEEEE. V lost 3 bases to trimming and J lost 4 bases, with 11 bases between them. CDR3 sequence: CASSYRYGGNTIYF. As DNA, the CDR3 is TGTGCCAGCAGCTACCGTTACGGCGGAAACACCATATATTTT.

This clone occurred a few times. The chain has TRBV15 and TRBJ2-5; 7 bases match TRBD1. The CDR3 extends over 14 amino acids. Germline V gives CDR1 LNHNV, CDR2 YYDKDF (reference sequence). Unmatched junction bases numbered 6, after V lost 6 bases and J lost 2 bases. CDR3 loop: CATRVGTAQETQYF. CDR3 bases: TGTGCCACCAGGGTGGGGACAGCACAAGAGACCCAGTACTTC.

This clone was detected a few times. This chain uses TRBV4-1 with TRBJ1-2; no clear D. V was clipped by 0 bases and J by 2 bases, with 10 bases between them. The length of the CDR3 is 15 residues. The germline gives CDR1 MGHRA, CDR2 YSYEKL. The CDR3 loop reads CASSQDLAKNYGYTF. DNA of the CDR3: TGCGCCAGCAGCCAAGATCTTGCCAAGAACTATGGCTACACCTTC.

V and J are TRBV27 and TRBJ1-2, with a weak D call TRBD1 (5 bases). CDR3 length equals 13 residues. Germline lookup yields CDR1 MNHEY and CDR2 SMNVEV (reference sequence). Trimming removed 11 bases from V and 8 bases from J, with 21 bases in between. The CDR3 loop reads CALLAGGGWGYTF. CDR3 coding DNA: TGTGCCCTCCTCGCCGGGGGGGGGTGGGGCTACACCTTC.

This chain links TRBV7-2 with TRBJ1-1, with D perhaps matching TRBD1 (5 bases). Germline lookup yields CDR1 SGHTA and CDR2 FQGNSA. This CDR3 spans 17 amino acids. Deletions cut 3 bases from V and 0 bases from J, with 17 bases between. The CDR3 sequence is CASSFVDSSPMNTEAFF. CDR3 DNA: TGTGCCAGCAGCTTCGTAGACAGTTCTCCTATGAACACTGAAGCTTTCTTT.

V gene TRBV7-9 combines with J gene TRBJ1-4; D ambiguous. The germline V gene encodes CDR1 SEHNR and CDR2 FQNEAQ (reference sequence). Trimming shortened V by 1 base and J by 8 bases, and 17 bases separated the two germline ends. There are 16 residues in the CDR3. The CDR3 protein is CASSLGIGMAGEKLFF. CDR3 coding DNA: TGTGCCAGCAGCTTAGGGATCGGAATGGCGGGGGAAAAACTGTTTTTT. The variable domain in full, completed from reference TRBV7-9 and TRBJ1-4, reads DTGVSQNPRHKITKRGQNVTFRCDPISEHNRLYWYRQTLGQGPEFLTYFQNEAQLEKSRLLSDRFSAERPKGSFSTLEIQRTEQGDSAMYLCASSLGIGMAGEKLFFGSGTQLSVL.

This clone came up once. The chain combines TRBV5-4 with TRBJ2-4; TRBD1 aligns across 7 bases. Germline V gene sequence: CDR1 SGHNT, CDR2 YYREEE (reference sequence). There are 14 residues in the CDR3. Losses at the gene ends were 7 bases for V and 8 bases for J; bases not matched to a gene: 12. The CDR3 loop is CASRVDRAGDIQYF. DNA of the CDR3: TGTGCCAGCCGGGTAGACAGGGCGGGTGACATTCAGTACTTC. Drawing the rest from reference TRBV5-4 and TRBJ2-4, the complete variable domain is ETGVTQSPTHLIKTRGQQVTLRCSSQSGHNTVSWYQQALGQGPQFIFQYYREEENGRGNFPPRFSGLQFPNYSSELNVNALELDDSALYLCASRVDRAGDIQYFGAGTRLSVL.

This chain links TRBV28 with TRBJ2-5; 7 bases fit TRBD1. V lost 7 bases and J lost 5; bases outside the gene matches: 13. From germline, CDR1 is MDHEN and CDR2 SYDVKM. The CDR3 is made up of 15 amino acids. The CDR3 DNA reads TGTGCCAGCACCCCCGGGACAGCTTCCGGCGAGACCCAGTACTTC. This translates into CASTPGTASGETQYF. Looking up the rest from reference TRBV28 and TRBJ2-5 gives the full variable domain: DVKVTQSSRYLVKRTGEKVFLECVQDMDHENMFWYRQDPGLGLRLIYFSYDVKMKEKGDIPEGYSVSREKKERFSLILESASTNQTSMYLCASTPGTASGETQYFGPGTRLLVL.

The gene calls are TRBV19 and TRBJ1-3; D is possibly TRBD1 (6 bases). Trimming took off 5 bases at V and 0 bases at J, with 14 bases between the two ends. CDR3 size: 16 residues. The V gene's germline CDR1 is LNHDA and CDR2 SQIVND (reference sequence). CDR3 nucleotides: TGTGCCAGTAGTCTCGACAGGCTTTTCTCTGGAAACACCATATATTTT. It specifies CASSLDRLFSGNTIYF.

This chain connects TRBV5-1 to TRBJ2-5; 7 bases agree with TRBD2. This CDR3 contains 18 residues. In germline, CDR1 is SGHRS, CDR2 YFSETQ. The V gene end was trimmed by 5 bases and the J gene end by 5 bases; junction bases not matched to a gene: 21. CDR3 nucleotide sequence: TGCGCCAGCAGTTCGCGGGGGATATCACTAGACGGCCATGAGACCCAGTACTTC. Amino acids: CASSSRGISLDGHETQYF.

J is TRBJ1-3 and V is TRBV2; D uncertain. This CDR3 is 15 amino acids long. The germline V and J ends were trimmed by 3 bases and 3 bases, with 12 bases remaining between them. From germline, CDR1 is SNHLY and CDR2 FYNNEI. The CDR3 nucleotides read TGTGCCAGCAGTGAGGAGAGCACAGTTGGAAACACCATATATTTT. Its translation is CASSEESTVGNTIYF.